These T cell receptor beta chains were read from a single sample in a study of blood T cell repertoires in COVID-19. Only in-frame clones appear in the TCRdb table, and some are missing; sequencing was by immunoSEQ multiplex PCR. The table records under 200,000 clones, roughly 90% of them present only once. The sequenced sample was peripheral blood. The receptor source for this set is a man aged 55 to 70 with acute or convalescent COVID-19. The CDR3 runs from the conserved cysteine through the conserved F or W. Each record gives: CDR3 length, clone size, D gene, V gene, J gene, CDR3 DNA, CDR3 protein. D genes are given only for firm matches. Where a row states a size, it is once, few, many or the class of an expanded clone; other rows omit it.

11	.	.	TRBV9	TRBJ1-1	TGTGCCAGCAGCTCCGGGGATGAAGCTTTCTTT	CASSSGDEAFF
13	.	.	TRBV5-4	TRBJ2-5	TGTGCCAGCAGCCCCGGACAGCAAGAGACCCAGTACTTC	CASSPGQQETQYF
16	.	.	TRBV24-1	TRBJ1-1	TGTGCCACCAGTGATTCCCCCGGTCGGGGGGACACTGAAGCTTTCTTT	CATSDSPGRGDTEAFF
13	.	TRBD1	TRBV5-6	TRBJ1-3	TGTGCCAGCAGCTTCGGCAGGGGGGACACCATATATTTT	CASSFGRGDTIYF
12	.	.	TRBV4-1	TRBJ1-2	TGCGCCAGCAGCCCATTCCAGGGCAGGTTTTCCTTC	CASSPFQGRFSF
15	.	TRBD1	TRBV10-3	TRBJ1-4	TGTGCCATCAGTGATGTAGCAGGGGGACGAGAAAAACTGTTTTTT	CAISDVAGGREKLFF
16	.	TRBD2	TRBV11-2	TRBJ2-1	TGTGCCAGCAGCTTTTTTATAGCGGGGGAAAGGAATGAGCAGTTCTTC	CASSFFIAGERNEQFF
19	.	TRBD1	TRBV7-8	TRBJ1-5	TGTGCCAGCAGCTTAGCGCTCTTCGCCGGGACAGCAGCCAATCAGCCCCAGCATTTT	CASSLALFAGTAANQPQHF
14	.	.	TRBV24-1	TRBJ1-5	TGTGCCACCAGTGATGGGAGCTACAATCAGCCCCAGCATTTT	CATSDGSYNQPQHF
16	.	.	TRBV5-1	TRBJ1-3	TGCGCCAGCAGCTTGGGCGTCGGAGGCTCTGGAAACACCATATATTTT	CASSLGVGGSGNTIYF
13	few	TRBD2	TRBV27	TRBJ2-3	TGTGCCAGCAGGGCGGGAGCTACAGATACGCAGTATTTT	CASRAGATDTQYF
16	.	.	TRBV28	TRBJ2-3	TGTGCCAGCAGTTTACCCGATCTTACCGGCCAAGGGCTAGCGAATTTT	CASSLPDLTGQGLANF
14	.	.	TRBV5-8	TRBJ2-5	TGTGCCAGCAGCTTGGGAGGGGGCCAAGAGACCCAGTACTTC	CASSLGGGQETQYF
14	.	TRBD2	TRBV5-1	TRBJ2-5	TGCGCCAGCAGCACTAGCGGGGACCAAGAGACCCAGTACTTC	CASSTSGDQETQYF
15	few	TRBD2	TRBV25-1	TRBJ2-1	TGTGCCGTAAAGACTAGCGGGAGCCCCTACAATGAGCAGTTCTTC	CAVKTSGSPYNEQFF
14	few	.	TRBV3-1/TRBV3-2	TRBJ1-1	TGTGCCAGCAGCCGTGGCAGGCTGAACACTGAAGCTTTCTTT	CASSRGRLNTEAFF
16	.	TRBD2	TRBV14	TRBJ2-5	TGTGCCAGCAGCCAAGTGGCGGGAGGCCCGCAAGAGACCCAGTACTTC	CASSQVAGGPQETQYF
13	.	.	TRBV29-1	TRBJ1-3	TGCAGCGTGACAGGTCACTCTGGAAACACCATATATTTT	CSVTGHSGNTIYF
14	.	.	TRBV5-6	TRBJ1-3	TGTGCCAGCAGCTTGGCCTTCCCTGGAAACACCATATATTTT	CASSLAFPGNTIYF
14	.	.	TRBV27	TRBJ1-2	TGTGCCAGCAGGGCGAGCGGGGGCAACTATGGCTACACCTTC	CASRASGGNYGYTF
13	.	.	TRBV30	TRBJ1-5	TGTGCCTGGACAAGGGGAAGCAATCAGCCCCAGCATTTT	CAWTRGSNQPQHF
15	.	.	TRBV24-1	TRBJ2-3	TGTGCCACCAGTGATCAGCGTGCTAGCACAGATACGCAGTATTTT	CATSDQRASTDTQYF
11	.	.	TRBV7-3	TRBJ1-2	TGTGCCAGCAGCGACTATCGGGGCTACACCTTC	CASSDYRGYTF